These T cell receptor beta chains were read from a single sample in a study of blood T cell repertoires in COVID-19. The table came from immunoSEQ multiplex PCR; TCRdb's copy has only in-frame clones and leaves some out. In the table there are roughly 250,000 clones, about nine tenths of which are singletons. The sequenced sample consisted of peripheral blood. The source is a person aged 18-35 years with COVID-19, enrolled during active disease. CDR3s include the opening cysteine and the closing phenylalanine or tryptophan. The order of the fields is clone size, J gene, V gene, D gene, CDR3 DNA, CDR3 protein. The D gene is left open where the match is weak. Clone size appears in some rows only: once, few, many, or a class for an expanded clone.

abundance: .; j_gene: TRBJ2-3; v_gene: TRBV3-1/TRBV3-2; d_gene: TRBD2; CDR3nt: TGTGCCAGCAGCGGACTAGCCACAGATACGCAGTATTTT; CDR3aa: CASSGLATDTQYF
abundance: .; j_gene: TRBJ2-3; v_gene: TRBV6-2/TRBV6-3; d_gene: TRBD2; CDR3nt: TGTGCCAGCAGTTACAAGGGACTAGCGGGATTAGGGGGCACAGATACGCAGTATTTT; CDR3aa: CASSYKGLAGLGGTDTQYF
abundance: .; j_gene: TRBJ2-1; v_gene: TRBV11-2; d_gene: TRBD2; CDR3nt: TGTGCCAGCAGCCTTGGACTAGCGGAGCCTGGGAATGAGCAGTTCTTC; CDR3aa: CASSLGLAEPGNEQFF
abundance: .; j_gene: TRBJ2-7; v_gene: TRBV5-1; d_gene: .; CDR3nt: TGCGCCAGCAGCTTGGAAGGGGTAGACGAGCAGTACTTC; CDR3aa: CASSLEGVDEQYF
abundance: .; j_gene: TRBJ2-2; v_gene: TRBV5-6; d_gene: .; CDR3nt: TGTGCCAGCAGCTTGACCGTGGGGGGCACCGGGGAGCTGTTTTTT; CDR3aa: CASSLTVGGTGELFF
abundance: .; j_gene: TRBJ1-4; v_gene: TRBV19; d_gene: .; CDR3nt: TGTGCCAGTAGTCTACAGGGAAGGACTAATGAAAAACTGTTTTTT; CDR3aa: CASSLQGRTNEKLFF
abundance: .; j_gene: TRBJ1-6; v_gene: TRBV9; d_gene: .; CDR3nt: TGTGCCAGCAGCGTATTCGACAGAGGCTCCTATAATTCACCCCTCCACTTT; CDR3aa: CASSVFDRGSYNSPLHF
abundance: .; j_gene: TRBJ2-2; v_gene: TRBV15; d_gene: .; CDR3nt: TGTGCCACCAGCAGAGGGGGCGACACCGGGGAGCTGTTTTTT; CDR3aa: CATSRGGDTGELFF
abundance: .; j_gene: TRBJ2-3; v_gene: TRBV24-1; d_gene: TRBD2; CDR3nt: TGTGCCACCAGTGATCCCGGGACTAGCCTCTTCACAGATACGCAGTATTTT; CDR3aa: CATSDPGTSLFTDTQYF
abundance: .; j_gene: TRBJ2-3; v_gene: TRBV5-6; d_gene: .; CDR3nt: TGTGCCAGCAGCTTGGCTTTAGGGACATACGGCGGAAATACGCAGTATTTT; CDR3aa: CASSLALGTYGGNTQYF
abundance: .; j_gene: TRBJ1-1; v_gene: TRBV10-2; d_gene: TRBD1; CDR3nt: TGCGCCAGCACTACAGGGGCGAACACTGAAGCTTTCTTT; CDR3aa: CASTTGANTEAFF
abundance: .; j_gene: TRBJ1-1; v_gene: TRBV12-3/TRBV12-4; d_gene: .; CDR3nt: TGTGCCAGCAGTTTATTCCGGAGAACTGAAGCTTTCTTT; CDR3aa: CASSLFRRTEAFF
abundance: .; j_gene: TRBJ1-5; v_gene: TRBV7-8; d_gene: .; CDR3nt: TGTGCCAGCAGCTTAGGCGGGAGCAGCAATCAGCCCCAGCATTTT; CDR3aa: CASSLGGSSNQPQHF
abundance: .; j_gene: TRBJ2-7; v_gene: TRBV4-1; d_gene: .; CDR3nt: TGCGCCAGCAGCCAAGAAGGTACAGAAGCCTACGAGCAGTACTTC; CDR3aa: CASSQEGTEAYEQYF
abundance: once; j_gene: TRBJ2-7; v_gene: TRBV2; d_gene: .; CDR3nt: TGTGCCAGCAGTGCATTACAGTTTGAGTACTTC; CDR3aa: CASSALQFEYF
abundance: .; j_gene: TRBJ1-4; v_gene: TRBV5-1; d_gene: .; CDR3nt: TGCGCCAGCAGCTTTAATGCAGGGGATGAAAAACTGTTTTTT; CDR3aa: CASSFNAGDEKLFF
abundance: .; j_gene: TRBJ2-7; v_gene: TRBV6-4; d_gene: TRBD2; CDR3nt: TGTGCCAGCAGTGACAGTTCCCGGCTAGCGGGCTCCTACGAGCAGTACTTC; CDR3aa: CASSDSSRLAGSYEQYF
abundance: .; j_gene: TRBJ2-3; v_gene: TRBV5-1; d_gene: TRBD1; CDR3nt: TGCGCCAGCAGCCAGGACAGGGCTAGCACAGATACGCAGTATTTT; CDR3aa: CASSQDRASTDTQYF
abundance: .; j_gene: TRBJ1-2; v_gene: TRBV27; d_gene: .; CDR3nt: TGTGCCAGCAGTCTAATCCCGGGGGGGTTTTATGGCTACACCTTC; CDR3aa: CASSLIPGGFYGYTF
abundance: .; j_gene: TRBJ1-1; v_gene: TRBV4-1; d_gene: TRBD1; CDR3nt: TGCGCCAGCAGCCAAGCGGGACAGCGATACACTGAAGCTTTCTTT; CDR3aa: CASSQAGQRYTEAFF
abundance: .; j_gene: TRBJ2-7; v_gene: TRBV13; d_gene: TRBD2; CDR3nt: TGTGCCAGCAGCCCCCCTGGAGCGGGAGGGCCGTCCTACGAGCAGTACTTC; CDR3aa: CASSPPGAGGPSYEQYF
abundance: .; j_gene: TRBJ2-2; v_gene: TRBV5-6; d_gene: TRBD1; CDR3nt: TGTGCCAGCAGCTCAGACAGGGGGAACACCGGGGAGCTGTTTTTT; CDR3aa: CASSSDRGNTGELFF
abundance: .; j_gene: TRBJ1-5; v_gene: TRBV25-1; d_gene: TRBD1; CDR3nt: TGTGCCAGCAGTGAACGACAGGGTAGGCAGCCCCAGCATTTT; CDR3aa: CASSERQGRQPQHF
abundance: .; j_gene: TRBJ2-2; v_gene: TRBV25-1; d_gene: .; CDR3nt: TGTGCCAGCAGTCCCATATCCCCCGAACTTACGAACACCGGGGAGCTGTTTTTT; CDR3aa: CASSPISPELTNTGELFF
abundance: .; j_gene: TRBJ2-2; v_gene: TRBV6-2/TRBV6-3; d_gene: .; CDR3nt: TGTGCCAGCAGTTATTACTCCGGGGAGCTGTTTTTT; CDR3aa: CASSYYSGELFF
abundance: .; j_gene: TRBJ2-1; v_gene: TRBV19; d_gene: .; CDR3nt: TGTGCCAGTAGTTTCTCTAGCGATTACAATGAGCAGTTCTTC; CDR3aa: CASSFSSDYNEQFF
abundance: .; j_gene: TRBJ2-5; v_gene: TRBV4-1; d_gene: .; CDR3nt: TGCGCCAGCAGCCAAGTCGAGCGGAAGGTGACCCAGTACTTC; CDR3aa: CASSQVERKVTQYF
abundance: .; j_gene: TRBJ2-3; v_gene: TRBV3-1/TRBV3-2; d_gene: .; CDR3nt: TGTGCCAGCAGCCAAGACCTCCCCAGCGGGCTAGACACAGATACGCAGTATTTT; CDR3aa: CASSQDLPSGLDTDTQYF